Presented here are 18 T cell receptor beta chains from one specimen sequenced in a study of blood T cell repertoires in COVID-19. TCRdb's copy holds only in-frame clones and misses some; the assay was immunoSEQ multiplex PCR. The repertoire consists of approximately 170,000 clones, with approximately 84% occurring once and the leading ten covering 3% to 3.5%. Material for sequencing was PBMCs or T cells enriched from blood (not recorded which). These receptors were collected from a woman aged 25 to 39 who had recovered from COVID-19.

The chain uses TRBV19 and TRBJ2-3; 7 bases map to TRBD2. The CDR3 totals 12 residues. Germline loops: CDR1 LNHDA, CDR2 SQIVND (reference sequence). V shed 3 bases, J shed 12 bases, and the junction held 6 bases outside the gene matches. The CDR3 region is CASSISAGAQYF. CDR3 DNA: TGTGCCAGTAGTATTTCGGCGGGAGCTCAGTATTTT.

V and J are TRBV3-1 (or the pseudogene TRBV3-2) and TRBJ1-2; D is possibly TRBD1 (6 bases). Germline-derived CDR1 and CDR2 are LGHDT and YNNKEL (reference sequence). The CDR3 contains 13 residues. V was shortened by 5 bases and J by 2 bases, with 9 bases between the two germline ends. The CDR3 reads CASSKRGNYGYTF. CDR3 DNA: TGTGCCAGCAGCAAGAGGGGGAACTATGGCTACACCTTC.

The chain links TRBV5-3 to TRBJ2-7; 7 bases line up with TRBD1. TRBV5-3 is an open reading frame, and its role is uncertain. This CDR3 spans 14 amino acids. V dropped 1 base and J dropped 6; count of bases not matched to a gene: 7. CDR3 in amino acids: CARSLSGGVTEQYF. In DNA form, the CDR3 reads TGTGCCAGAAGCTTGTCAGGGGGAGTTACCGAGCAGTACTTC.

The CDR3 nucleotides read TGTGCCTGGATTTATACCCGGGAAGCTTTCTTT. The encoded protein is CAWIYTREAFF. The chain has TRBV30 and TRBJ1-1; D unclear. V lost 4 bases to trimming and J lost 8 bases, with 11 bases between them. The CDR3 runs to 11 residues. CDR1 and CDR2 (germline): GTSNPN, SVGIG (reference sequence).

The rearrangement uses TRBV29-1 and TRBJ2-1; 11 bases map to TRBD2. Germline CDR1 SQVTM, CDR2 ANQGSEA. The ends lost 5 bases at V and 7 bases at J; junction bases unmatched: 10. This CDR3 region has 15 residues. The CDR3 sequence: CSVRKTSGELNEQFF. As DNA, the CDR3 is TGCAGCGTTCGGAAGACTAGCGGGGAATTAAATGAGCAGTTCTTC.

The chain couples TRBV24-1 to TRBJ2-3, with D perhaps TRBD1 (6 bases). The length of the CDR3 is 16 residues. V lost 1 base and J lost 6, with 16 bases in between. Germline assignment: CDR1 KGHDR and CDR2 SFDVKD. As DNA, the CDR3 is TGTGCCACCAGTGATTTCTCGACAGGCCACCGTGATACGCAGTATTTT. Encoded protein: CATSDFSTGHRDTQYF.

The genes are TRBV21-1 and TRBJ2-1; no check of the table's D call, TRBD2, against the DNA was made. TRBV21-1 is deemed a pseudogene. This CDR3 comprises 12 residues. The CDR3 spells CASRMRGNEQFF. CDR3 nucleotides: TGTGCCAGCCGAATGAGAGGTAATGAGCAGTTCTTC.

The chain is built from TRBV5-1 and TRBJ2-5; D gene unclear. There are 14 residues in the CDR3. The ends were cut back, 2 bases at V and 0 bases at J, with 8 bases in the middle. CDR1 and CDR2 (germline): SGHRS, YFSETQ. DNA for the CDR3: TGCGCCAGCAGCTTCGATGCGTACCAAGAGACCCAGTACTTC. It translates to CASSFDAYQETQYF.

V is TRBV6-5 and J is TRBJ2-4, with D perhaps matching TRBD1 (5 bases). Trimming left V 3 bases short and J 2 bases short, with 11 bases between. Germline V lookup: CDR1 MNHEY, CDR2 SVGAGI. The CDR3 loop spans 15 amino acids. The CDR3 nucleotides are TGTGCCAGCAGTTATTCCGACAGCTCCAAAAACATTCAGTACTTC. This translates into CASSYSDSSKNIQYF.

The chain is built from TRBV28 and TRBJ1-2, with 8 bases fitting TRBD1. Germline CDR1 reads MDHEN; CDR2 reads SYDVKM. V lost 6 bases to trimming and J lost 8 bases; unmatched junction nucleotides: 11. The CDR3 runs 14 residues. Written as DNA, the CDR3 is TGTGCCAGCAGCAGATCGTGGCAGGGGGCGGGCTACACCTTC. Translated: CASSRSWQGAGYTF.

CDR3 bases: TGTGCCAGTAGAGGAGGACAGGGTCTAGGAGGAACGCAGTTCTTC. Its protein product is CASRGGQGLGGTQFF. The rearrangement uses TRBV19 and TRBJ2-1; 8 nucleotides align to TRBD1. The germline gives CDR1 LNHDA, CDR2 SQIVND (reference sequence). The CDR3 spans 15 residues. The ends lost 6 bases at V and 12 bases at J; junction bases unmatched: 16. Full variable domain (remainder filled in from reference TRBV19 and TRBJ2-1): DGGITQSPKYLFRKEGQNVTLSCEQNLNHDAMYWYRQDPGQGLRLIYYSQIVNDFQKGDIAEGYSVSREKKESFPLTVTSAQKNPTAFYLCASRGGQGLGGTQFFGPGTRLTVL.

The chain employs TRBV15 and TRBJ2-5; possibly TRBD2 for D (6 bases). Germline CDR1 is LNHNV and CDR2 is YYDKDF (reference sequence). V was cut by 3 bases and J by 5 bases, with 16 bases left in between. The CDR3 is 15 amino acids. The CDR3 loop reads CATSRDGGIRETQYF. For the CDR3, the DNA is TGTGCCACCAGCAGGGACGGAGGGATTCGGGAGACCCAGTACTTC.

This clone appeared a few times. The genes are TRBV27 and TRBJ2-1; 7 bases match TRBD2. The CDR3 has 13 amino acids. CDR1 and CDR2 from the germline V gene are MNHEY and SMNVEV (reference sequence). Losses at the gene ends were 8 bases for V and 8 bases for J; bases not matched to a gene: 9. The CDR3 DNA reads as TGTGCCAGCTCAAGGGCTAGCGGCTATGAGCAGTTCTTC. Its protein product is CASSRASGYEQFF.

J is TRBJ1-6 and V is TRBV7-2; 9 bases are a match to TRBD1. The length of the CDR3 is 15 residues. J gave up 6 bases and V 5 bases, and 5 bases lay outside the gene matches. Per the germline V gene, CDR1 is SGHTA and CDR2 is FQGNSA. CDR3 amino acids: CASSDYRGPNSPLHF. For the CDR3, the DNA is TGTGCCAGCAGCGACTACAGGGGGCCTAATTCACCCCTCCACTTT.

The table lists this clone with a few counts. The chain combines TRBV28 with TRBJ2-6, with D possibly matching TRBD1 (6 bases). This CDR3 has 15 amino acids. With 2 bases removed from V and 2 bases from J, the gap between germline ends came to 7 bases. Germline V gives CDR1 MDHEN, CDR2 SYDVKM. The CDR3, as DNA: TGTGCCAGCAGTTTAGGGGGCGCTGGGGCCAACGTCCTGACTTTC. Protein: CASSLGGAGANVLTF.

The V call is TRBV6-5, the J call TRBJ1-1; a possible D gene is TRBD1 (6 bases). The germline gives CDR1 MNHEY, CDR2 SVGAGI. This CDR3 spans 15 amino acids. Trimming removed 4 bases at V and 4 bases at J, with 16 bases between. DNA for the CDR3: TGTGCCAGCAGTTTCAATCCGCAGGGGATCACTGAAGCTTTCTTT. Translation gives CASSFNPQGITEAFF.

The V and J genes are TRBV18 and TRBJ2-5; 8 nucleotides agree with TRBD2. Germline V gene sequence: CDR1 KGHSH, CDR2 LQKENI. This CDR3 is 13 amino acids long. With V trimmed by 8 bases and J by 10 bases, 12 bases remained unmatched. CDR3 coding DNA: TGTGCCAGCGCGACGGACACCCGGGGGGGCCAGTACTTC. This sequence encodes CASATDTRGGQYF.

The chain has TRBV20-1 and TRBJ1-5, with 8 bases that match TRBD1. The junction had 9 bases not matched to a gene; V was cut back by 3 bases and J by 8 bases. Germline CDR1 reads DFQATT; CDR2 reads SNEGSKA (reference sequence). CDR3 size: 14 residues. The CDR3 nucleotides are TGCAGTGCTAGTGACCAGGGGGCCGGCGAGCCCCAGCATTTT. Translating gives CSASDQGAGEPQHF.